Presented here are 15 T cell receptor beta chains from one specimen sequenced in a study of control samples from healthy donors and cancer patients. Only in-frame clones appear in the TCRdb table, and some are missing; sequencing was by immunoSEQ multiplex PCR. The table has some 90,000 clones, around 83% seen once. Sequencing was performed on blood. These receptors were collected from a woman between 50 and 59 years old in good health.

This clone was observed once. J is TRBJ2-7 and V is TRBV7-9; the D gene is possibly TRBD1 (5 bases). This CDR3 comprises 13 residues. Trimming pared 3 bases from V and 6 bases from J, leaving 12 bases between. The germline V gene encodes CDR1 SEHNR and CDR2 FQNEAQ (reference sequence). The CDR3 is CASSLRTRGEQYF. CDR3 nucleotides: TGTGCCAGCAGCTTGCGGACAAGAGGCGAGCAGTACTTC.

This chain uses TRBV3-1 (or the pseudogene TRBV3-2) with TRBJ2-7, with TRBD2 matching over 9 bases. The ends lost 1 base at V and 7 bases at J; junction bases unmatched: 11. Germline loops: CDR1 LGHDT, CDR2 YNNKEL (reference sequence). The CDR3 contains 16 residues. CDR3 in amino acids: CASSQGLAEWVGEQYF. In DNA form, the CDR3 reads TGTGCCAGCAGCCAAGGACTAGCGGAGTGGGTTGGGGAGCAGTACTTC.

This clone was recorded a few times. The chain carries TRBV5-4 and TRBJ2-2, with TRBD1 matching over 9 bases. This CDR3 has 16 amino acids. J lost 2 bases, V lost 4 bases, and 6 bases had no gene match. The V gene's germline CDR1 is SGHNT and CDR2 YYREEE (reference sequence). The CDR3 DNA sequence: TGTGCCAGCAGCAGGGACAGGGTTCGCAACACCGGGGAGCTGTTTTTT. Translated: CASSRDRVRNTGELFF.

The chain's CDR3 is CASNWGSGNTEAFF. The CDR3 bases are TGCGCCAGCAACTGGGGGAGCGGGAACACTGAAGCTTTCTTT. This rearrangement joins TRBV5-1 to TRBJ1-1, with D possibly being TRBD1 (5 bases). V shed 6 bases and J shed 1 base, with 13 bases lying between them. CDR1 SGHRS and CDR2 YFSETQ come from the germline V gene. The length of the CDR3 is 14 residues.

The chain combines TRBV5-1 with TRBJ1-4; D not resolved. Germline values: CDR1 SGHRS, CDR2 YFSETQ. Trimming pared 1 base from V and 3 bases from J, leaving 10 bases between. The CDR3 totals 15 residues. In nucleotides, the CDR3 is TGCGCCAGCAGCTTGATTGGCACTTCTAATGAAAAACTGTTTTTT. This gives the protein CASSLIGTSNEKLFF.

The chain joins TRBV18 to TRBJ2-5; D assignment may be TRBD1 or TRBD2 (6 bases each). The CDR3 runs 14 residues. The germline V gene has CDR1 KGHSH and CDR2 LQKENI. V was pared by 2 bases and J by 5 bases, with 12 bases between. The CDR3 region has the DNA TGTGCCAGCTCACCAAGTCCGGGGGCGGAGACCCAGTACTTC. Its protein is CASSPSPGAETQYF.

The chain carries TRBV6-6 and TRBJ1-1; 12 bases line up with TRBD1. The CDR3 has 15 residues. The germline gives CDR1 MNHNY, CDR2 SVGAGI (reference sequence). The ends lost 2 bases at V and 6 bases at J; junction bases unmatched: 4. The CDR3 DNA reads as TGTGCCAGCAGTTACGGGACAGGGGGCGCGGCTGAAGCTTTCTTT. Encoded protein: CASSYGTGGAAEAFF.

The J gene is TRBJ2-5, the V gene TRBV5-1; D remains unclear. This CDR3 has 17 residues. Germline CDR1 SGHRS, CDR2 YFSETQ. V lost 4 bases, J lost 5 bases, and 24 bases lay in between. In DNA form, the CDR3 reads TGCGCCAGCAGCCTAGGAAGCTTAACCCTATCTGGGGAGACCCAGTACTTC. This translates into CASSLGSLTLSGETQYF.

V usage is TRBV6-6 and J usage is TRBJ1-4; no clear D. CDR3 length: 12 residues. V lost 6 bases and J 6 bases, leaving 8 bases between the germline ends. Germline-derived CDR1 and CDR2 are MNHNY and SVGAGI (reference sequence). The CDR3 DNA follows: TGTGCCAGCAGCTGGACTGATGAAAAACTGTTTTTT. It encodes CASSWTDEKLFF.

This clone was observed once. The chain joins TRBV5-5 to TRBJ1-1, with unresolved D. The germline V gene has CDR1 SGHKS and CDR2 YYEKEE (reference sequence). V gave up 6 bases and J gave up 5 bases, with 14 bases separating them. This CDR3 has 13 residues. DNA of the CDR3: TGTGCCAGCAACCTTCAAAGGGCTACTGAAGCTTTCTTT. Translation: CASNLQRATEAFF.

This clone has a single count. The rearrangement links TRBV7-9 to TRBJ1-3; D is ambiguous. V lost 3 bases to trimming and J lost 0 bases, with 12 bases between them. The CDR3 length is 16 residues. Germline values: CDR1 SEHNR, CDR2 FQNEAQ (reference sequence). The CDR3: CASSLVLMSSGNTIYF. DNA of the CDR3: TGTGCCAGCAGCTTGGTCCTGATGAGCTCTGGAAACACCATATATTTT. The complete variable domain, with remaining parts taken from reference TRBV7-9 and TRBJ1-3, reads DTGVSQNPRHKITKRGQNVTFRCDPISEHNRLYWYRQTLGQGPEFLTYFQNEAQLEKSRLLSDRFSAERPKGSFSTLEIQRTEQGDSAMYLCASSLVLMSSGNTIYFGEGSWLTVV.

The chain is built from TRBV5-4 and TRBJ1-6, with D unclear. The CDR3 consists of 15 residues. The V end was cut by 4 bases, the J end by 2 bases, with 10 bases between. Germline CDR1 SGHNT, CDR2 YYREEE (reference sequence). In nucleotides, the CDR3 is TGTGCCAGCAGCCCGGAGGCAGCCTATAATTCACCCCTCCACTTT. This encodes CASSPEAAYNSPLHF.

This clone was observed a single time. The chain combines TRBV13 with TRBJ1-2; no firm D call. V shed 0 bases and J shed 5 bases, with 4 bases lying between them. Per the germline V gene, CDR1 is PRHDT and CDR2 is FYEKMQ (reference sequence). The CDR3 sequence is 12 residues long. The chain's CDR3 is CASSLGRYGYTF. DNA for the CDR3: TGTGCCAGCAGCTTAGGGAGGTATGGCTACACCTTC.

The chain uses TRBV4-3 and TRBJ2-4; 16 bases are a match to TRBD2. Germline V gene lookup returns CDR1 LGHNA and CDR2 YSLEER. V was pared by 3 bases and J by 0 bases, with 5 bases of the junction left unmatched. The CDR3 loop spans 19 amino acids. The CDR3 loop is CASSQGTSGRGLAKNIQYF. For the CDR3, the DNA is TGCGCCAGCAGCCAGGGGACTAGCGGGAGGGGTCTAGCCAAAAACATTCAGTACTTC.

This chain uses TRBV4-3 with TRBJ2-3; 9 positions match TRBD2. V lost 0 bases and J lost 0; bases outside the gene matches: 10. The germline gives CDR1 LGHNA, CDR2 YSLEER. The CDR3 is 19 amino acids. CDR3 nucleotides: TGCGCCAGCAGCCAAGAGGTCGGCGGGGGGGCCGGGAGCACAGATACGCAGTATTTT. It is translated as CASSQEVGGGAGSTDTQYF.